The clone carrying this T cell receptor (beta chain) showed up just a few times. Its specificity is not known. This specimen comes from a study of tumor and adjacent non-tumor tissue in lung cancer. Whole-study context: Samples averaged about 3.8 million productive TCRbeta reads each.

Notes on the study in general: Tumor repertoires had a smaller top 100 clone share than normal lung.

The template was RNA from unsorted bulk tissue. Newly diagnosed lung cancer patients had thoracic surgery in China, August–November 2014, without prior chemotherapy. Trimming removed 1 base at V and 4 bases at J, with 8 bases between. The CDR3 covers 14 residues. Germline CDR1 is LGHNA and CDR2 is YSLEER. Three rounds of nested PCR, following a modified ARM-PCR protocol, produced the TCRbeta library. TCRdb redid the calling of the multiplex PCR reads with MiXCR, one entry per CDR3 protein. The sample lists 200,000 or so distinct CDR3 sequences, 70% to 75% occurring once. The receptor was derived from a man aged 60-69 years with non-small cell lung cancer. The genes are TRBV4-3 and TRBJ1-3; D gene ambiguous. The sequencing sample was made of lung tumor tissue. CDR3 sequence (DNA): TGCGCCAGCAGCCAAGTGCAAGAAGGAAACACCATATATTTT. Its protein is CASSQVQEGNTIYF.